One sample yielded the 17 T cell receptor beta chains listed below, sequenced in a study of T-cell reconstitution after alpha-beta-depleted transplantation in children. Unique molecular identifiers featured in how the TCRbeta library was prepared. TCRdb reprocessed the PCR reads via MiXCR and lists one record per CDR3 protein. The sample records 60,000 to 85,000 distinct CDR3 sequences, over 15% being singletons. Sample: PBMCs, mostly from graft donor cells, taken 360 days after TCRalphabeta/CD19-depleted stem cell transplant. The source of these receptors is a male patient between 2 and 15 years old who had a stem cell transplant for acute lymphoblastic leukemia, so the T cells may come from the graft donor.

This clonotype occurred many times. J is TRBJ2-2 and V is TRBV12-3 or TRBV12-4; tentative D call: TRBD2 (6 bases). The CDR3 extends over 15 amino acids. Trimming shortened V by 2 bases and J by 0 bases, and 7 bases separated the two germline ends. DNA for the CDR3: TGTGCCAGCAGTTTACGACTAGCGAACACCGGGGAGCTGTTTTTT. This codes for CASSLRLANTGELFF.

The chain has TRBV7-6 and TRBJ2-3; D perhaps matches TRBD2 (5 bases). Germline CDR1 and CDR2: SGHVS and FNYEAQ. The V end lost 2 bases, the J end lost 4 bases, and 7 bases lay between the germline ends. The CDR3 sequence is 13 residues long. The CDR3: CASSLPRADTQYF. The CDR3 nucleotides are TGTGCCAGCAGCTTACCGAGGGCAGATACGCAGTATTTT.

This clonotype was seen many times. The chain is built from TRBV5-1 and TRBJ2-2, with 7 bases lining up with TRBD2. CDR3 length: 15 amino acids. Unmatched junction bases numbered 8, after V lost 7 bases and J lost 2 bases. Germline V gives CDR1 SGHRS, CDR2 YFSETQ. Here the CDR3 reads CASGKRDLNTGELFF. The CDR3 DNA reads as TGCGCCAGCGGAAAGCGGGACCTTAACACCGGGGAGCTGTTTTTT. The whole variable domain, remainder taken from reference TRBV5-1 and TRBJ2-2, is KAGVTQTPRYLIKTRGQQVTLSCSPISGHRSVSWYQQTPGQGLQFLFEYFSETQRNKGNFPGRFSGRQFSNSRSEMNVSTLELGDSALYLCASGKRDLNTGELFFGEGSRLTVL.

V usage is TRBV20-1 and J usage is TRBJ2-1; the D gene is possibly TRBD2 (6 bases). This CDR3 has 15 amino acids. V was pared by 2 bases and J by 4 bases, with 15 bases between. Germline CDR1 reads DFQATT; CDR2 reads SNEGSKA (reference sequence). The CDR3 DNA follows: TGCAGTGCTAGAACTAGCACTGCACCGTACAATGAGCAGTTCTTC. Amino acids: CSARTSTAPYNEQFF.

This clonotype was detected only a few times. The chain carries TRBV4-1 and TRBJ1-5; TRBD1 is a possible D gene (6 bases). This CDR3 is 15 amino acids long. The V gene lost 1 base and the J gene lost 7 bases, with 14 bases spanning the gap. Germline V gene sequence: CDR1 MGHRA, CDR2 YSYEKL. This chain's CDR3 is CASSQVPQGWQPQHF. The CDR3 region has the DNA TGCGCCAGCAGCCAAGTTCCCCAGGGGTGGCAGCCCCAGCATTTT.

The CDR3 coding sequence is TGTGCCAGCAGTCAAGGGACAGCCATTTTCTCCTACGAGCAGTACTTC. Amino acids: CASSQGTAIFSYEQYF. This rearrangement joins TRBV6-1 to TRBJ2-7; 7 positions agree with TRBD1. The trim removed 5 bases at V and 0 bases at J, leaving 10 bases unmatched. Per germline, CDR1 MNHNS and CDR2 SASEGT. This CDR3 contains 16 residues.

V gene TRBV12-3 or TRBV12-4 combines with J gene TRBJ2-7; D call uncertain. The germline V and J ends were trimmed by 3 bases and 3 bases, with 15 bases remaining between them. The CDR3 has 15 residues. The CDR3 DNA sequence: TGTGCCAGCAGTTTGACCCGGACGGCCCGCTACGAGCAGTACTTC. It yields the protein CASSLTRTARYEQYF.

J is TRBJ1-5 and V is TRBV20-1; 7 bases line up with TRBD1. Germline trimming cut 2 bases from V and 4 bases from J; bases unmatched to any gene: 5. The CDR3 sequence is 14 residues long. Germline V CDR1 and CDR2: DFQATT, SNEGSKA (reference sequence). CDR3 bases: TGCAGTGCTAGACGAGGGGGCCTAAATCAGCCCCAGCATTTT. As protein: CSARRGGLNQPQHF.

The V and J genes are TRBV5-1 and TRBJ2-4; either TRBD1 or TRBD2 may supply D (5 bases each). V was cut by 5 bases and J by 5 bases, with 11 bases left in between. Looked up from germline, CDR1 is SGHRS and CDR2 is YFSETQ. This CDR3 has 13 residues. The CDR3 nucleotides read TGCGCCAGCAGACCCGGGACGGAAAACATTCAGTACTTC. It yields the protein CASRPGTENIQYF.

In this sample, this clonotype turned up a few times. The rearrangement joins TRBV20-1 to TRBJ2-4, with D possibly being TRBD2 (6 bases). Per germline, CDR1 DFQATT and CDR2 SNEGSKA (reference sequence). CDR3 size: 15 residues. The V and J ends lost 1 base and 2 bases respectively, with 12 bases between them. The DNA for the CDR3 is TGCAGTGCTAGAGGACTAGTAAGGTCCAAAAACATTCAGTACTTC. The encoded protein is CSARGLVRSKNIQYF.

This clonotype was seen a few times. CDR3 DNA: TGTGCCATCAGCCATAGCGGGAGTAGCCACGAGCAGTACTTC. Its translation: CAISHSGSSHEQYF. The V call is TRBV10-3, the J call TRBJ2-7; 9 bases are a match to TRBD2. The CDR3 loop spans 14 amino acids. The V segment lost 6 bases and the J segment 5 bases; nucleotides outside the gene matches: 8. From germline, CDR1 is ENHRY and CDR2 SYGVKD.

The rearrangement joins TRBV29-1 to TRBJ2-2; no clear D. The CDR3 is made up of 11 amino acids. CDR1 and CDR2 from the germline V gene are SQVTM and ANQGSEA. Trimming took off 4 bases at V and 7 bases at J, with 7 bases between the two ends. The CDR3 region is CSVGKYGELFF. CDR3 DNA: TGCAGCGTTGGTAAATACGGGGAGCTGTTTTTT.

This clonotype was seen only a few times. The genes are TRBV12-3 or TRBV12-4 and TRBJ2-7; a weak D match, TRBD1 (7 bases). V lost 7 bases to trimming and J lost 2 bases, with 18 bases between them. The CDR3 is 15 amino acids. Here the CDR3 reads CASNSQGGPTYEQYF. CDR3 coding DNA: TGTGCCAGCAACTCCCAGGGGGGACCTACCTACGAGCAGTACTTC.

V and J are TRBV27 and TRBJ2-5, with 7 bases lining up with TRBD2. Trimming at V came to 2 bases and at J to 5 bases, leaving 8 bases not matched to a gene. This CDR3 region has 15 residues. Germline assignment: CDR1 MNHEY and CDR2 SMNVEV (reference sequence). As DNA, the CDR3 is TGTGCCAGCAGTTTAGCGGGAGCGGGGCGGGAGACCCAGTACTTC. Protein product: CASSLAGAGRETQYF.

This clonotype appeared a few times. V and J are TRBV29-1 and TRBJ1-1; 7 nucleotides agree with TRBD1. Germline CDR1 is SQVTM and CDR2 is ANQGSEA. This CDR3 region has 13 residues. V lost 7 bases to trimming and J lost 1 base; unmatched junction nucleotides: 6. The CDR3 reads CSARGTANTEAFF. The DNA of the CDR3 is TGCAGCGCGCGCGGGACAGCGAACACTGAAGCTTTCTTT.

The chain couples TRBV28 to TRBJ1-5; a possible D gene is TRBD1 (5 bases). Trimming shortened V by 7 bases and J by 6 bases, and 10 bases separated the two germline ends. The CDR3 extends over 12 amino acids. Germline V gene lookup returns CDR1 MDHEN and CDR2 SYDVKM. CDR3 amino acids: CASTTVSQPQHF. In nucleotides, the CDR3 is TGTGCCAGCACGACAGTGAGTCAGCCCCAGCATTTT. The complete variable domain, with remaining parts taken from reference TRBV28 and TRBJ1-5, reads DVKVTQSSRYLVKRTGEKVFLECVQDMDHENMFWYRQDPGLGLRLIYFSYDVKMKEKGDIPEGYSVSREKKERFSLILESASTNQTSMYLCASTTVSQPQHFGDGTRLSIL.

In this sample, this clonotype turned up a few times. The chain joins TRBV4-2 to TRBJ2-5; a possible D gene is TRBD2 (6 bases). Germline-derived CDR1 and CDR2 are LGHNA and YNFKEQ. The V gene lost 1 base and the J gene lost 5 bases, with 20 bases spanning the gap. CDR3 length: 17 amino acids. The CDR3 DNA is TGTGCCAGCAGCCAAGGAGGAAATCCGGGACTTAGGGAGACCCAGTACTTC. Protein sequence: CASSQGGNPGLRETQYF.